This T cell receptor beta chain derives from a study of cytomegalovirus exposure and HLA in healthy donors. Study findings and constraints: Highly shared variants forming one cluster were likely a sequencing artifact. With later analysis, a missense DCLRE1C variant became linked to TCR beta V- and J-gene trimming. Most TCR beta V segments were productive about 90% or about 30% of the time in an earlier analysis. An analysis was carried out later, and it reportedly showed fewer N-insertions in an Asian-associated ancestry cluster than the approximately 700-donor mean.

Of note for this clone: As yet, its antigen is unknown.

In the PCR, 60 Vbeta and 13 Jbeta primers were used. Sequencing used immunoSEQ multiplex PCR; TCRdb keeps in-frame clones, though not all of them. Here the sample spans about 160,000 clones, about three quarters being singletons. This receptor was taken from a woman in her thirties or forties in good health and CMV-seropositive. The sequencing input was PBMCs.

CDR3 protein: CASSFEFLNTGELFF. CDR3 nucleotides: TGTGCCAGCAGCTTTGAGTTCTTGAACACCGGGGAGCTGTTTTTT. V is TRBV7-8 and J is TRBJ2-2; D unresolved. There are 15 residues in the CDR3. Trimming stripped 3 bases from V and 1 base from J, with 9 bases between. From germline, CDR1 is SGHVS and CDR2 FQNEAQ.